Here is one T cell receptor beta chain with its context. Antigen: not known. This record comes from a study of somatic mutations in cytotoxic T cells in rheumatoid arthritis. Study-level information: It was right after diagnosis, before any treatment, that patient blood (around 30 ml EDTA) was drawn. Overall study results and limits: Over 20% of CD8+ cells belonged to the largest CD8+ clone in about an eighth of the 65 patients.

In the source study's methods: Patient CD8+ clones above 1% seldom matched published virus-specific TCRB sequences. TCRdb keeps only in-frame clones here, not all; method: immunoSEQ multiplex PCR. The DNA was the basis for D and trimming; V, J and clone size are from that table. The sample records tens of thousands of clones, around 84% being singletons. There are 13 residues in the CDR3. Trimming removed 10 bases at V and 2 bases at J, with 13 bases between. The V gene's germline CDR1 is LNHDA and CDR2 SQIVND (reference sequence). Sequenced sample: CD8+ T cells sorted from blood. J is TRBJ2-3 and V is TRBV19; no definite D call. The sequence was collected from an adult with rheumatoid arthritis. The CDR3 DNA is TGTGCCACGAGCAGTAGCTCCACAGATACGCAGTATTTT. Translated, it gives CATSSSSTDTQYF.